This is a list of T cell receptor beta chains from one sample in a study of control samples from healthy donors and cancer patients. TCRdb's table, derived via immunoSEQ multiplex PCR, lists solely in-frame clones and lacks some. The data contain almost 90,000 clones, about 84% of them singletons. The sample was blood. The receptor source for this set is a woman in her thirties or forties in good health. CDR3s include the opening cysteine and the closing phenylalanine or tryptophan.

J: TRBJ1-2; V: TRBV6-2/TRBV6-3; CDR3: CASSYSLTGSRGHYGYTF
J: TRBJ1-2; V: TRBV7-2; CDR3: CASSPQGNYGYTF
J: TRBJ1-2; V: TRBV15; CDR3: CATSRDHRQVLGGYTF
J: TRBJ1-3; V: TRBV5-6; CDR3: CASSPGTGIGNTIYF
J: TRBJ1-3; V: TRBV7-2; CDR3: CASSSDRGRNTIYF
J: TRBJ1-1; V: TRBV30; CDR3: CAWSVGTEAFF
J: TRBJ1-1; V: TRBV19; CDR3: CASSILAENTEAFF
J: TRBJ2-5; V: TRBV10-3; CDR3: CATSESTGEETQYF
J: TRBJ2-2; V: TRBV12-5; CDR3: CASGLERSGWTEAPGELFF
J: TRBJ2-5; V: TRBV2; CDR3: CASGGTGVRETQYF
J: TRBJ2-1; V: TRBV24-1; CDR3: CATSKSDSVSYNEQFF
J: TRBJ2-3; V: TRBV6-5; CDR3: CASSFRAGGTDTQYF
J: TRBJ1-4; V: TRBV3-1/TRBV3-2; CDR3: CASSQRASSRGREKLFF
J: TRBJ1-5; V: TRBV2; CDR3: CASRETGQPQHF
J: TRBJ1-5; V: TRBV30; CDR3: CAWNPGLNQPQHF
J: TRBJ1-5; V: TRBV3-1/TRBV3-2; CDR3: CASSPRQGRQPQHF
J: TRBJ2-4; V: TRBV7-2; CDR3: CASSAQNIQYF
J: TRBJ1-6; V: TRBV5-1; CDR3: CASSLAGTSRSPLHF
J: TRBJ2-1; V: TRBV7-9; CDR3: CASSSDSHEQFF
J: TRBJ1-4; V: TRBV27; CDR3: CASSPSSWGTNEKLFF
J: TRBJ1-1; V: TRBV6-5; CDR3: CASSSPAGGSTEAFF
J: TRBJ2-5; V: TRBV24-1; CDR3: CATQWGETQYF
J: TRBJ2-2; V: TRBV19; CDR3: CASRPLPGELFF
J: TRBJ1-2; V: TRBV24-1; CDR3: CATSDPEPNYGYTF
J: TRBJ1-1; V: TRBV3-1/TRBV3-2; CDR3: CASSLPWGEAFF
J: TRBJ2-3; V: TRBV9; CDR3: CASSVGGSGAITDTQYF
J: TRBJ1-4; V: TRBV5-8; CDR3: CASSLPLLDRGLPGEKLFF
J: TRBJ2-7; V: TRBV7-8; CDR3: CASSFSARAGGKYEQYF
J: TRBJ1-1; V: TRBV7-9; CDR3: CANREANTEAFF